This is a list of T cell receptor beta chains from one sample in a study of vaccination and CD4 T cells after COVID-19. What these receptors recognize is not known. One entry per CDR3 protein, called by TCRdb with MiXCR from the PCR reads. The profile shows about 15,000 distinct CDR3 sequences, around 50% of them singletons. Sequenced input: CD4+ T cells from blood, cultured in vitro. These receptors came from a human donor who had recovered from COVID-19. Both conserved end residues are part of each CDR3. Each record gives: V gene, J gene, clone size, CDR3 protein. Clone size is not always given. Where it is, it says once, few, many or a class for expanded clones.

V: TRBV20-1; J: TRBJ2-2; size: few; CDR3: CSARLQSTGELFF
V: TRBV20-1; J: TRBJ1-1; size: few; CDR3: CSARSTMNTEAFF
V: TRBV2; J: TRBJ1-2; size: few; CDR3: CASSEGRWYTF
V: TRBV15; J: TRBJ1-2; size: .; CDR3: CATSRAGQDYGYTF
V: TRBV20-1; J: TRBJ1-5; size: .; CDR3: CSAQRGSNQPQHF
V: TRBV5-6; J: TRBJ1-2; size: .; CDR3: CASSPTGSPGGGYTF
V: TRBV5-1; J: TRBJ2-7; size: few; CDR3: CASSLGSNYEQYF
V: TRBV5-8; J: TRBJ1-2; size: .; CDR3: CASSNQGRGYGYTF
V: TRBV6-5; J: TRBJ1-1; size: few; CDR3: CASSYSKQFTEAFF
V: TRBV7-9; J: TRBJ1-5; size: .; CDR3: CASSSQDQPQHF
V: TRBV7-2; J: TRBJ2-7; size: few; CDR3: CASSSSLGSSYEQYF
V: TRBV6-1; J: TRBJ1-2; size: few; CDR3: CASRPSGVYGYTF
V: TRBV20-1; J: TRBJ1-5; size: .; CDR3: CSARDRRTGDNQPQHF
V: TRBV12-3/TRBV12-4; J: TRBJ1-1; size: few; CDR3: CASSLGEPEAFF
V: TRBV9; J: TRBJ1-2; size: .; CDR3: CASSAGQGFNYGYTF
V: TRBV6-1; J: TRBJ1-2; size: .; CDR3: CASIGEAGGYRYTF
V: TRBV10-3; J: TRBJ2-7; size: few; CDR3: CAISGTDSYEQYF
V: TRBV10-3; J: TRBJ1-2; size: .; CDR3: CAISQRTETYGYTF
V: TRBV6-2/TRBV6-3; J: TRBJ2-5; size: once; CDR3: CASSPFEGRRETQYF
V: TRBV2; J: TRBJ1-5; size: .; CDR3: CASMAPPSNQPQHF
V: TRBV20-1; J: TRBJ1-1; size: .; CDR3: CSAPRQGRTEAFF
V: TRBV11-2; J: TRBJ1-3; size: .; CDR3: CASSSYRGRGNTIYF
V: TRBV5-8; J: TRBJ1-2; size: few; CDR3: CASSLGQEYYGYTF
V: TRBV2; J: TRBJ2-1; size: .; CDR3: CASSVGGEQFF
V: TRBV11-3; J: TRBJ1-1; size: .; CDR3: CASSSEAPDVTEAFF
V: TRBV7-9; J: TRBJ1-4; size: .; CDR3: CASSRGTRNEKLFF
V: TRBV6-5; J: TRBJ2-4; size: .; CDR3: CASSSARIATAKNIQYF
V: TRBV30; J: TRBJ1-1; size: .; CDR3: CAWSPRVAIEAFF
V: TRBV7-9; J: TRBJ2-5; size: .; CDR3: CASSPRGQPGETQYF
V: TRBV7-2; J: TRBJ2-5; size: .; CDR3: CASSRLLAQETQYF
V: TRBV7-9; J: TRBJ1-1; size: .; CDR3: CASSLSRLNTEAFF
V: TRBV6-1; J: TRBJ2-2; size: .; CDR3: CASRQDRANTGELFF
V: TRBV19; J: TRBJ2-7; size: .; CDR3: CASSRARDGAYEQYF
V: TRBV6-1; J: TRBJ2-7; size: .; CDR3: CASRGSSTYEQYF
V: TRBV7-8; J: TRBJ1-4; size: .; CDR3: CASSLPGQGEKLFF
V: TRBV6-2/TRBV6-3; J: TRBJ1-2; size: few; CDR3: CASSPARDISYGYTF